This T cell receptor (beta chain) originates from a study of cytomegalovirus exposure and HLA in healthy donors. The study, taken as a whole, reports: In vitro data verified a few CMV-associated chains as specific for CMV antigens.

To note about this clone: Its specificity is unknown.

Germline V gives CDR1 SGHRS, CDR2 YFSETQ. Trimming took 3 bases from V and 2 from J; bases not matched to a gene: 9. CDR3 size: 16 residues. PCR primers comprised 60 Vbeta and 13 Jbeta primers. Data came from immunoSEQ multiplex PCR; TCRdb stores just in-frame clones and leaves some out. The sample shows 110,000 or so clones, under 90% of them seen only once. The clonotype originates from a woman in her thirties in good health and CMV-seronegative. J is TRBJ1-1 and V is TRBV5-1; 8 bases are shared with TRBD1. Sequencing was carried out using PBMCs. The CDR3 region is CASSWGDRTGNTEAFF. CDR3 bases: TGCGCCAGCAGCTGGGGGGACAGGACGGGAAACACTGAAGCTTTCTTT.